This T cell receptor beta chain was profiled in a study of cytotoxic CD8 clonotypes in ibrutinib-treated CLL. Study-wide background: Productive templates per sample averaged roughly 260,000; productive rearrangements, 85,000 to 95,000.

The V gene's germline CDR1 is MGHDK and CDR2 SYGVNS. The V and J ends lost 3 bases and 2 bases respectively, with 9 bases between them. CDR3 length: 14 residues. Here immunoSEQ multiplex PCR was the method, and the copy in TCRdb shows in-frame clones only, minus some. Of about 300,000 clones listed, around 69% are singletons. This sequence joins TRBV25-1 and TRBJ2-3; D might be TRBD1 (5 bases). This clonotype originated in a human donor with chronic lymphocytic leukemia. The material was PBMCs, obtained at disease progression, from a patient treated with ibrutinib. CDR3 loop: CASSEQGNTDTQYF. In nucleotides, the CDR3 is TGTGCCAGCAGTGAGCAGGGCAACACAGATACGCAGTATTTT.